Each of the 15 T cell receptor beta chains below was sequenced from the same sample in a study of T-cell memory formation after mild COVID-19. MiXCR was run by TCRdb on the 5' RACE reads, yielding one entry per CDR3 protein. Here the sample spans around 500,000 distinct CDR3 sequences, around a sixth being singletons. The sample comprised PBMCs or a T cell subset sorted from them (not recorded which). The receptor set was obtained from an adult woman who had mild COVID-19 (a few samples of this study predate the infection). Cell type and time point are not known.

This clonotype came up a few times. This chain uses TRBV4-1 with TRBJ2-7; D is undetermined. Between the trimmed V and J ends, which lost 3 bases and 2 bases, there was a span of 14 bases. The CDR3 extends over 15 amino acids. Germline lookup yields CDR1 MGHRA and CDR2 YSYEKL. The CDR3 loop is CASSHEVSPTYEQYF. For the CDR3, the DNA is TGCGCCAGCAGCCATGAGGTGTCCCCCACCTACGAGCAGTACTTC.

This clonotype has at least ten counts. This chain links TRBV20-1 with TRBJ1-1; no firm D call. Trimming took 7 bases from V and 0 from J, leaving 18 bases between them. The germline V gene has CDR1 DFQATT and CDR2 SNEGSKA (reference sequence). CDR3 length: 15 residues. CDR3 coding DNA: TGCAGTGTATTCTTACCGGAACAGTTGAACACTGAAGCTTTCTTT. Its protein is CSVFLPEQLNTEAFF.

The sample holds many counts of this clonotype. The chain employs TRBV7-8 and TRBJ1-1; D is perhaps TRBD1 (5 bases). This CDR3 contains 15 residues. The germline CDR1 and CDR2 sequences are SGHVS and FQNEAQ. V was clipped by 4 bases and J by 1 base, with 13 bases between them. The CDR3 sequence is CASSSGDGRNTEAFF. CDR3 DNA sequence: TGTGCCAGCAGCTCGGGGGACGGCCGGAACACTGAAGCTTTCTTT.

This clonotype was found many times. The rearrangement links TRBV20-1 to TRBJ2-7; 7 positions agree with TRBD2. The CDR3 contains 14 residues. After removal of 5 bases from V and 2 bases from J, the junction contained 9 bases not matched to a gene. CDR1 and CDR2 from the germline V gene are DFQATT and SNEGSKA (reference sequence). CDR3 region: CSAPRAGQTYEQYF. CDR3 DNA sequence: TGCAGTGCTCCGAGAGCGGGGCAGACCTACGAGCAGTACTTC.

This CDR3 reads CASGGENLGGYTF. The CDR3 nucleotides are TGTGCCAGCGGCGGCGAGAACTTGGGTGGCTACACCTTC. The chain recombines TRBV3-1 with TRBJ1-2, with D unclear. The CDR3 sequence is 13 residues long. V lost 8 bases to trimming and J lost 7 bases, with 17 bases between them. From germline, CDR1 is LGHDT and CDR2 YNNKEL (reference sequence).

The rearrangement joins TRBV27 to TRBJ2-5; possible D gene TRBD2, 5 bases. In germline, CDR1 is MNHEY, CDR2 SMNVEV (reference sequence). The CDR3 extends over 14 amino acids. The ends were cut back, 3 bases at V and 4 bases at J, with 12 bases in the middle. The CDR3 DNA sequence: TGTGCCAGCAGTTTTCTTACTAGATTAGAGACCCAGTACTTC. Translated, it gives CASSFLTRLETQYF.

This chain uses TRBV7-2 with TRBJ1-1; TRBD1 might be the D (5 bases). The germline gives CDR1 SGHTA, CDR2 FQGNSA. Trimming stripped 5 bases from V and 3 bases from J, with 16 bases between. The CDR3 is 15 residues long. The CDR3 DNA sequence: TGTGCCAGCAGCCCCCAGGCAGGGAGGGACACTGAAGCTTTCTTT. Protein sequence: CASSPQAGRDTEAFF.

CDR3 protein: CASSPSPGNEQFF. DNA for the CDR3: TGCGCCAGCAGCCCCAGCCCCGGGAATGAGCAGTTCTTC. J is TRBJ2-1 and V is TRBV4-3, with no clear D. Between the trimmed V and J ends, which lost 4 bases and 7 bases, there was a span of 11 bases. The CDR3 covers 13 residues. In germline, CDR1 is LGHNA, CDR2 YSLEER.

In this sample, this clonotype turned up many times. The chain is built from TRBV7-6 and TRBJ2-1; no clear D. Germline V gene lookup returns CDR1 SGHVS and CDR2 FNYEAQ. This CDR3 is built from 16 residues. Trimming shortened V by 5 bases and J by 6 bases, and 20 bases separated the two germline ends. The chain's CDR3 is CASSLMSNTNPNEQFF. The DNA for the CDR3 is TGTGCCAGCAGCCTCATGTCGAACACGAATCCCAATGAGCAGTTCTTC.

V usage is TRBV7-2 and J usage is TRBJ2-2; TRBD2 aligns across 15 bases. From germline, CDR1 is SGHTA and CDR2 FQGNSA. Germline trimming cut 5 bases from V and 1 base from J; bases unmatched to any gene: 8. This CDR3 region has 19 residues. CDR3 in amino acids: CASSPGLAGGIGNTGELFF. The CDR3 DNA follows: TGTGCCAGCAGCCCAGGACTAGCGGGAGGGATTGGGAACACCGGGGAGCTGTTTTTT.

This chain connects TRBV12-3 or TRBV12-4 to TRBJ2-4; D unresolved. The CDR3 has 15 amino acids. V lost 4 bases, J lost 0 bases, and 10 bases lay in between. The CDR3 protein is CASSYEYLAKNIQYF. For the CDR3, the DNA is TGTGCCAGCAGTTACGAGTACCTAGCCAAAAACATTCAGTACTTC.

This clonotype was counted only a few times. The chain links TRBV20-1 to TRBJ2-1; 7 bases agree with TRBD2. The length of the CDR3 is 15 residues. Germline loops: CDR1 DFQATT, CDR2 SNEGSKA (reference sequence). With 5 bases clipped from V and 5 bases from J, the junction kept 12 bases outside the gene matches. CDR3 in DNA: TGCAGTGCTCCAGAGCTCGGCGGGGGAGACAATGAGCAGTTCTTC. Translating gives CSAPELGGGDNEQFF.

The chain couples TRBV12-3 or TRBV12-4 to TRBJ2-5; TRBD2 might be the D (6 bases). With 2 bases removed from V and 5 bases from J, the gap between germline ends came to 12 bases. This CDR3 spans 14 amino acids. The CDR3 region is CASSLPGVGETQYF. CDR3 coding DNA: TGTGCCAGCAGTTTACCGGGAGTGGGCGAGACCCAGTACTTC.

This chain links TRBV30 with TRBJ1-1, with D maybe TRBD1 (5 bases). Germline assignment: CDR1 GTSNPN and CDR2 SVGIG (reference sequence). V lost 1 base, J lost 7 bases, and 13 bases lay in between. CDR3 length: 13 amino acids. The CDR3 nucleotides read TGTGCCTGGAGTGGCGGGCGGGGACTTGAAGCTTTCTTT. This codes for CAWSGGRGLEAFF.

The rearrangement links TRBV15 to TRBJ1-6; TRBD1 might be the D (6 bases). Germline V CDR1 and CDR2: LNHNV, YYDKDF (reference sequence). The CDR3 is 15 residues long. V lost 2 bases and J lost 9, with 14 bases in between. The CDR3 here is CATSRQQGIGSPLHF. DNA of the CDR3: TGTGCCACCAGCAGACAACAGGGAATAGGTTCACCCCTCCACTTT.